This T cell receptor (beta chain) was documented in a study of Graves' ophthalmopathy and Graves' hyperthyroidism. This clonotype was observed at least ten times. TCR beta CDR3 amplification used RNA transcripts. HTBI primers were used in a first-round RT-PCR, which preceded a second-round multiplex PCR. TCRdb used MiXCR to reprocess the multiplex PCR reads, holding one entry per CDR3 protein. Altogether about 550,000 distinct CDR3 sequences are present, 35% to 40% being singletons, with the ten largest covering about 4.2%. The sample taken for sequencing was peripheral blood or thyroid tissue (not recorded which). The TCR originated in an adult man with Graves' hyperthyroidism.

CDR3 DNA sequence: TGTGCCAGCAGCCAAGGGGCGCGGTATGAGGAAGAGACCCAGTACTTC. Translation gives CASSQGARYEEETQYF. V is TRBV14 and J is TRBJ2-5, with no clear D. The CDR3 loop spans 16 amino acids. Trimming stripped 1 base from V and 3 bases from J, with 15 bases between. From germline, CDR1 is SGHDN and CDR2 FVKESK. The whole variable domain, remainder taken from reference TRBV14 and TRBJ2-5, is EAGVTQFPSHSVIEKGQTVTLRCDPISGHDNLYWYRRVMGKEIKFLLHFVKESKQDESGMPNNRFLAERTGGTYSTLKVQPAELEDSGVYFCASSQGARYEEETQYFGPGTRLLVL.